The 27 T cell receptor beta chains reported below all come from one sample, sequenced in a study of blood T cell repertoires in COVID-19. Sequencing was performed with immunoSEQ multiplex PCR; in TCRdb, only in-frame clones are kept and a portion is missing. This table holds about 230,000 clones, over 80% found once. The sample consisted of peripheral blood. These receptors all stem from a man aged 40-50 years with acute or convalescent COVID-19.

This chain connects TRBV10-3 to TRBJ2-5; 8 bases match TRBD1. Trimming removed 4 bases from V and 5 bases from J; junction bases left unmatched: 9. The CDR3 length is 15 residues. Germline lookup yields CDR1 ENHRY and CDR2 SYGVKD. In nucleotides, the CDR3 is TGTGCCATCAGTGCAGGACAGGGTTCGGTTGAGACCCAGTACTTC. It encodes CAISAGQGSVETQYF.

The CDR3 spells CAISRGQGEGEKLFF. For the CDR3, the DNA is TGTGCCATCAGCAGGGGACAGGGGGAGGGAGAAAAACTGTTTTTT. V gene TRBV10-3 combines with J gene TRBJ1-4, with 11 bases lining up with TRBD1. Unmatched junction bases numbered 8, after V lost 6 bases and J lost 8 bases. Germline values: CDR1 ENHRY, CDR2 SYGVKD. The CDR3 contains 15 residues.

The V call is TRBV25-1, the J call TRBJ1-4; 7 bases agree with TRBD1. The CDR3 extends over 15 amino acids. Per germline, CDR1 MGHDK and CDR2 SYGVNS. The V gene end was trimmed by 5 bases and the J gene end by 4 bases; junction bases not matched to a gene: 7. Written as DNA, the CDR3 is TGTGCCAGCAGTTCTCGGGACAGATATAATGAAAAACTGTTTTTT. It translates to CASSSRDRYNEKLFF. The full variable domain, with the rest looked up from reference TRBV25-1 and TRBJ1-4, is EADIYQTPRYLVIGTGKKITLECSQTMGHDKMYWYQQDPGMELHLIHYSYGVNSTEKGDLSSESTVSRIRTEHFPLTLESARPSHTSQYLCASSSRDRYNEKLFFGSGTQLSVL.

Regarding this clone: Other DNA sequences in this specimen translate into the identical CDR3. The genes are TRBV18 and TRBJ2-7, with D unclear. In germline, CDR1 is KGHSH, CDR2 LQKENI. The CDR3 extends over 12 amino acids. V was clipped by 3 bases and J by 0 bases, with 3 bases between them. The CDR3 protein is CASSPSSYEQYF. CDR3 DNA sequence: TGTGCCAGCTCACCCAGCTCCTACGAGCAGTACTTC.

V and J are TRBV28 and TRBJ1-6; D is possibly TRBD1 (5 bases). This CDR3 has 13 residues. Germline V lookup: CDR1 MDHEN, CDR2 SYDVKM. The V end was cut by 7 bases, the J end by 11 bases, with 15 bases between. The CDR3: CASKGGAAAPLHF. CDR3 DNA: TGTGCCAGCAAGGGAGGGGCCGCGGCACCCCTCCACTTT.

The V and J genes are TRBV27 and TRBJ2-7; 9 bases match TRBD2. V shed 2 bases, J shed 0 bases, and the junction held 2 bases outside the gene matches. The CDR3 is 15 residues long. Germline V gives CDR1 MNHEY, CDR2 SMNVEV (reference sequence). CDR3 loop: CASSLASGASYEQYF. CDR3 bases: TGTGCCAGCAGTTTAGCTAGCGGGGCCTCCTACGAGCAGTACTTC.

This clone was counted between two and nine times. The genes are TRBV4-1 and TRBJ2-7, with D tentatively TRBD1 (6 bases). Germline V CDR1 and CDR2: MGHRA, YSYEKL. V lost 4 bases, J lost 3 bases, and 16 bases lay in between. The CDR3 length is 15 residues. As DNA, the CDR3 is TGCGCCAGCAGCCTCACAGGGTCAAAGGACTACGAGCAGTACTTC. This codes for CASSLTGSKDYEQYF.

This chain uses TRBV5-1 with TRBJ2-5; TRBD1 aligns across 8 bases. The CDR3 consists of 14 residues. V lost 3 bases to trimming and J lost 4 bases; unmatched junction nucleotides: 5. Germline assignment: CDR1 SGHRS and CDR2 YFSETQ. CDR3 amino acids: CASSSWTGPETQYF. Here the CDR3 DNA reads TGCGCCAGCAGCTCCTGGACAGGGCCAGAGACCCAGTACTTC.

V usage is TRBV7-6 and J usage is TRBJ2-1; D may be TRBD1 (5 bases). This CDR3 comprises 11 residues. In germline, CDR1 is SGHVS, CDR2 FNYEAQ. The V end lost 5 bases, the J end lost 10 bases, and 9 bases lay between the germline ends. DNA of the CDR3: TGTGCCAGCAGCCCTAGACAGGAGCAGTTCTTC. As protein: CASSPRQEQFF.

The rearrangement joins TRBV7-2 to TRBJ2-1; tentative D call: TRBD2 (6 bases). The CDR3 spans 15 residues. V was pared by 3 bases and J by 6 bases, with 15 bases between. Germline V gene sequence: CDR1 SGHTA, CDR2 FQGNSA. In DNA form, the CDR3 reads TGTGCCAGCAGCTTGGGGGGTCCCCCCCCCAATGAGCAGTTCTTC. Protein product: CASSLGGPPPNEQFF.

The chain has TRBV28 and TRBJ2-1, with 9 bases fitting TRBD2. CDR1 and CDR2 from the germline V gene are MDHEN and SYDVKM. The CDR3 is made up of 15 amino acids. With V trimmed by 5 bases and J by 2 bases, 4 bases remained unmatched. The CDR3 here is CASSVSGSAYNEQFF. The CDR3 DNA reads TGTGCCAGCAGTGTTAGCGGGAGCGCCTACAATGAGCAGTTCTTC.

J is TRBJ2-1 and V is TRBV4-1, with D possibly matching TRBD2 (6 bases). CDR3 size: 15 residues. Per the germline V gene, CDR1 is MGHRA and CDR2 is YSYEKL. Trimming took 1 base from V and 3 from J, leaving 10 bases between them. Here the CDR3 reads CASSQAVGGYNEQFF. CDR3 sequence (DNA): TGCGCCAGCAGCCAAGCGGTGGGAGGCTACAATGAGCAGTTCTTC.

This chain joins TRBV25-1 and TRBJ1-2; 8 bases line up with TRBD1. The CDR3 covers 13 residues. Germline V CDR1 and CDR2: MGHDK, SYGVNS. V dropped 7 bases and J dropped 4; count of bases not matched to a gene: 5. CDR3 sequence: CASTPGQGYGYTF. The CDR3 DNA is TGTGCCAGCACCCCAGGACAGGGCTATGGCTACACCTTC.

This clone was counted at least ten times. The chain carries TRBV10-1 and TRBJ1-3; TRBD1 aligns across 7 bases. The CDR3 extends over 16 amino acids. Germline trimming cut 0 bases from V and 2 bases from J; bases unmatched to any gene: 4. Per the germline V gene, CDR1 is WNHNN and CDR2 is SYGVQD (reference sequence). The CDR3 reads CASSESMRGPGNTIYF. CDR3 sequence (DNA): TGCGCCAGCAGTGAGTCGATGAGGGGGCCTGGAAACACCATATATTTT.

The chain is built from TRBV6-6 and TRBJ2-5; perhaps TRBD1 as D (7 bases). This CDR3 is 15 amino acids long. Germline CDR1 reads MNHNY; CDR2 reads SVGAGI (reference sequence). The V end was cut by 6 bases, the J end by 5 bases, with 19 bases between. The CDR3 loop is CASSRTGDREETQYF. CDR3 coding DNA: TGTGCCAGCAGCCGAACGGGGGACAGAGAGGAGACCCAGTACTTC.

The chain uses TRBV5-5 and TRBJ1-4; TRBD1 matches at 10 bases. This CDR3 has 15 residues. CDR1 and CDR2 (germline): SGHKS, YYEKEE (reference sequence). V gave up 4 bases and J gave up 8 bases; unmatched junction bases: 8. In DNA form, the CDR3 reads TGTGCCAGCAGCATAGGGACAGGGGCGTACGAAAAACTGTTTTTT. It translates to CASSIGTGAYEKLFF.

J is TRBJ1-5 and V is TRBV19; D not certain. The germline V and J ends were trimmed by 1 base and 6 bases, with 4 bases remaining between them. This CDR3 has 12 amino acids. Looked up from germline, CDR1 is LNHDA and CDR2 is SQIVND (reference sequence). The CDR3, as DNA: TGTGCCAGTAGTATAGGGAGTCAGCCCCAGCATTTT. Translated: CASSIGSQPQHF.

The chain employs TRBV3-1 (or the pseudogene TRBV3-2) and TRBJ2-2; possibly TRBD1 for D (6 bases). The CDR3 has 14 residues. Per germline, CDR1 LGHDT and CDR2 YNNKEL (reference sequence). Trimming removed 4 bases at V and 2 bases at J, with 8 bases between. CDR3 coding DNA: TGTGCCAGCAGCCCGGACAGAAACACCGGGGAGCTGTTTTTT. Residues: CASSPDRNTGELFF.

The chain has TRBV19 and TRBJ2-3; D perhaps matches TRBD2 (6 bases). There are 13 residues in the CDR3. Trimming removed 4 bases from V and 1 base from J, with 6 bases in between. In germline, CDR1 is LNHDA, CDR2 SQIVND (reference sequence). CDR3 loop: CASSKRGTDTQYF. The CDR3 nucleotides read TGTGCCAGTAGTAAGCGGGGCACAGATACGCAGTATTTT.

The CDR3: CASSPSTGVGYGYTF. The CDR3 DNA is TGTGCCAGCAGCCCCTCGACAGGGGTGGGCTATGGCTACACCTTC. This chain connects TRBV6-5 to TRBJ1-2; TRBD1 matches 8 bases. V was clipped by 6 bases and J by 4 bases; unmatched bases: 10. The germline V gene has CDR1 MNHEY and CDR2 SVGAGI. The CDR3 consists of 15 residues.

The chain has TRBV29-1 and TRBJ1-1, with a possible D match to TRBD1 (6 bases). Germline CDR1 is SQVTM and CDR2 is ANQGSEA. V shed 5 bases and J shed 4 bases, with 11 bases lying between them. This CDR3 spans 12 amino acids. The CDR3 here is CSVLGGTTEAFF. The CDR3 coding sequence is TGCAGCGTTTTAGGGGGAACCACTGAAGCTTTCTTT.

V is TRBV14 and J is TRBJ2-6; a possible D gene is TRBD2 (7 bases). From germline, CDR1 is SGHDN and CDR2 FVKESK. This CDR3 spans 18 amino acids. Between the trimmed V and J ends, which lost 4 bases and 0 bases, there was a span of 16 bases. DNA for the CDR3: TGTGCCAGCAGCCTACAACGGGGGGCCTACTCTGGGGCCAACGTCCTGACTTTC. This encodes CASSLQRGAYSGANVLTF.

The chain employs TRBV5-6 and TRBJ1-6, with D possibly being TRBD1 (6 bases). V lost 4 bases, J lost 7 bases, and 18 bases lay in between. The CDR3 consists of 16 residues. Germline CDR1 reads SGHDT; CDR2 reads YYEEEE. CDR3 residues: CASSVSTGLRNSPLHF. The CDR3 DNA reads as TGTGCCAGCAGCGTTAGTACAGGGTTGCGAAATTCACCCCTCCACTTT.

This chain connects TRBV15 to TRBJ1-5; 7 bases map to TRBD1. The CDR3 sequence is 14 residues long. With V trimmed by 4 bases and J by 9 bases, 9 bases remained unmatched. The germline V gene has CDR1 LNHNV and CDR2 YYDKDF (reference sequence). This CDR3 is CATSTGGPQRPQHF. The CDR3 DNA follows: TGTGCCACCAGCACAGGGGGGCCGCAAAGGCCCCAGCATTTT.

The CDR3 reads CASSSTGQGLSPLHF. In DNA, the CDR3 is TGTGCCAGCAGCTCTACGGGACAGGGGCTTTCACCCCTCCACTTT. This chain uses TRBV7-6 with TRBJ1-6, with 10 bases fitting TRBD1. V trimming: 4 bases; J trimming: 9 bases; junction bases outside the gene matches: 6. This CDR3 region has 15 residues. Germline-derived CDR1 and CDR2 are SGHVS and FNYEAQ.

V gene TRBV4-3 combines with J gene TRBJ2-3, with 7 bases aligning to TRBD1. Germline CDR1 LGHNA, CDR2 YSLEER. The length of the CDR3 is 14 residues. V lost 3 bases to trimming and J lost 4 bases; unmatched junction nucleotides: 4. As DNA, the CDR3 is TGCGCCAGCAGCCACTCGGGGACAGCAGATACGCAGTATTTT. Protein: CASSHSGTADTQYF.

The CDR3 sequence is CASSRTSRNYNEQFF. In DNA form, the CDR3 reads TGTGCCAGCAGCCGGACTAGCAGAAACTACAATGAGCAGTTCTTC. The V call is TRBV11-1, the J call TRBJ2-1; TRBD2 matches 8 bases. V dropped 5 bases and J dropped 3; count of bases not matched to a gene: 6. The CDR3 is made up of 15 amino acids. Germline V gene lookup returns CDR1 SGHAT and CDR2 FQDESV (reference sequence).